A selection of T cell receptor beta chains follows, all from one sample in a study of blood T cell repertoires in COVID-19. Generated by immunoSEQ multiplex PCR, the TCRdb table keeps only in-frame clones and is missing some. Among 300,000 or so clones listed, 80% to 90% were seen once. Sequenced: peripheral blood. These receptors were obtained from a woman aged 40 to 50 who had recovered from COVID-19. Each CDR3 is given with its conserved first and last residue. D genes are given only for firm matches. Clone size appears in some rows only: once, few, many, or a class for an expanded clone.

>NA|TRBV18|TRBJ2-5|NA
CASSRDFPQYF
TGTGCCAGCTCTCGGGACTTCCCCCAGTACTTC
>TRBD1|TRBV7-2|TRBJ2-5|few
CASSLEGQGEETQYF
TGTGCCAGCAGCTTAGAGGGACAGGGGGAAGAGACCCAGTACTTC
>NA|TRBV2|TRBJ1-3|NA
CASSLRGGNTIYF
TGTGCCAGCAGCCTTCGAGGTGGAAACACCATATATTTT
>TRBD2|TRBV27|TRBJ2-1|NA
CASSSPGGRYNEQFF
TGTGCCAGCAGTTCCCCCGGGGGGAGGTACAATGAGCAGTTCTTC
>NA|TRBV10-1|TRBJ2-1|NA
CASSERRANEQFF
TGCGCCAGCAGTGAGCGGAGGGCCAATGAGCAGTTCTTC
>NA|TRBV4-3|TRBJ1-6|NA
CASSQAPVSNSPLHF
TGCGCCAGCAGCCAAGCCCCAGTATCCAATTCACCCCTCCACTTT
>NA|TRBV5-1|TRBJ1-6|NA
CASSLQDSYNSPLHF
TGCGCCAGCAGCTTGCAGGACTCCTATAATTCACCCCTCCACTTT
>TRBD2|TRBV5-4|TRBJ2-1|NA
CASTPSGGVYEQFF
TGTGCCAGCACCCCTAGCGGGGGGGTCTATGAGCAGTTCTTC
>NA|TRBV14|TRBJ2-1|NA
CASSQVDRYNEQFF
TGTGCCAGCAGCCAAGTCGACAGATACAATGAGCAGTTCTTC
>TRBD2|TRBV7-3|TRBJ2-3|NA
CASSLLPRQGGGRTDTQYF
TGTGCCAGCAGCTTGCTCCCGCGGCAGGGCGGGGGGCGTACAGATACGCAGTATTTT
>NA|TRBV7-2|TRBJ1-6|NA
CASRFGGGAYNSPLHF
TGTGCCAGCAGGTTCGGGGGGGGCGCCTATAATTCACCCCTCCACTTT
>NA|TRBV5-5|TRBJ2-2|NA
CASTRLGGLGTGELFF
TGTGCCAGCACCCGTCTTGGAGGGCTGGGCACCGGGGAGCTGTTTTTT
>NA|TRBV23-1|TRBJ2-3|NA
CASSHSPAPQDTQYF
TGCGCCAGCAGTCACTCCCCGGCCCCACAGGATACGCAGTATTTT
>TRBD1|TRBV7-7|TRBJ2-7|NA
CASSADRVGEQYF
TGTGCCAGCAGCGCCGACAGGGTTGGCGAGCAGTACTTC
>TRBD1|TRBV2|TRBJ2-2|NA
CASSGQGRSGELFF
TGTGCCAGCAGCGGACAGGGAAGATCCGGGGAGCTGTTTTTT
>NA|TRBV4-1|TRBJ1-5|NA
CASTTDGESNQPQHF
TGCGCCAGCACCACGGACGGGGAGAGCAATCAGCCCCAGCATTTT
>NA|TRBV20-1|TRBJ2-3|NA
CSASIADTQYF
TGCAGTGCTAGTATAGCAGATACGCAGTATTTT
>NA|TRBV7-9|TRBJ2-7|NA
CASSFSGFSYEQYF
TGTGCCAGCAGTTTCTCCGGGTTCAGCTACGAGCAGTACTTC
>TRBD1|TRBV5-1|TRBJ1-2|once
CASSLNVGQGSGYTF
TGCGCCAGCAGCTTGAACGTGGGACAGGGTTCCGGCTACACCTTC
>TRBD1|TRBV2|TRBJ1-5|NA
CASRGDSSNQPQHF
TGTGCCAGCAGGGGGGACAGTAGCAATCAGCCCCAGCATTTT
>TRBD1|TRBV12-5|TRBJ2-7|NA
CASGLTTTGISYEQYF
TGTGCTAGTGGTTTGACAACGACAGGGATAAGCTACGAGCAGTACTTC
>TRBD1|TRBV18|TRBJ2-2|NA
CASSPIGQVSNTGELFF
TGTGCCAGCTCACCAATCGGACAGGTCTCGAACACCGGGGAGCTGTTTTTT
>TRBD1|TRBV6-1|TRBJ1-2|NA
CASREGGWGYTF
TGTGCCAGCAGAGAAGGGGGCTGGGGCTACACCTTC